This TCR beta chain was captured in a study of cytomegalovirus exposure and HLA in healthy donors. Findings and limits, study-wide: The classifier was said to identify cytomegalovirus status with high specificity and sensitivity. In a later analysis, across HLA loci, associated TCR counts were highest for DRB1, lowest for HLA-C.

As to this clone: Its antigen is not identified.

Germline CDR1 is ENHRY and CDR2 is SYGVKD. This CDR3 has 14 amino acids. V shed 2 bases and J 5 bases; nucleotides not matched to a gene: 3. Primers for the PCR totalled 60 Vbeta and 13 Jbeta. Assay used: immunoSEQ multiplex PCR; TCRdb lists only in-frame clones, some missing. The sample lists roughly 100,000 clones; more than 65% were seen once. This receptor was taken from a middle-aged man in good health and CMV-seropositive. The specimen was PBMCs. This chain uses TRBV10-3 with TRBJ2-5; 9 bases are a match to TRBD1. CDR3 coding DNA: TGTGCCATCAGTGAGGGGACAGGGTACGAGACCCAGTACTTC. This sequence encodes CAISEGTGYETQYF.